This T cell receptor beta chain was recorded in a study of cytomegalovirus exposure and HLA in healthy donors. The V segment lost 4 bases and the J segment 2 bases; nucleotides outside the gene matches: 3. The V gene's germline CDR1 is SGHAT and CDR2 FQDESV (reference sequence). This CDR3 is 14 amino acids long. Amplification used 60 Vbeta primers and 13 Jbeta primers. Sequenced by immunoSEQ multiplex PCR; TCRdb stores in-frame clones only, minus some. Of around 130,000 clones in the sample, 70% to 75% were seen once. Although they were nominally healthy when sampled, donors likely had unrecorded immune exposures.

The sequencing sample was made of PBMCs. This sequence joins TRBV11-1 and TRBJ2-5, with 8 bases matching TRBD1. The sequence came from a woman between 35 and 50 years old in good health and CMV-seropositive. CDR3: CASSSRDRQETQYF. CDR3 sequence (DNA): TGTGCCAGCAGCTCCCGGGACAGGCAAGAGACCCAGTACTTC. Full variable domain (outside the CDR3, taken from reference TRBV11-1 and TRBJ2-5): EAEVAQSPRYKITEKSQAVAFWCDPISGHATLYWYRQILGQGPELLVQFQDESVVDDSQLPKDRFSAERLKGVDSTLKIQPAELGDSAMYLCASSSRDRQETQYFGPGTRLLVL.